This T cell receptor beta chain was captured by sequencing in a study of CD8 T cells in ankylosing spondylitis. Study findings and constraints: A CD8+ phenotype characterized the disease-linked clones, which were relatively rare in peripheral blood. Eight highly homologous variants made up a TCR beta motif, and this motif appeared characteristic of ankylosing spondylitis blood. Disease-linked clones were reportedly significantly enriched in matched ankylosing spondylitis synovial fluid. Some motif variants had been reported before (in reactive arthritis synovial fluid and blood).

To note about this clonotype: Its antigen is unidentified.

TCRdb passed the 5' RACE reads through MiXCR, listing each CDR3 protein once. The sample lists approximately 350,000 distinct CDR3 sequences, approximately 22% occurring once. Material for sequencing was blood, either unsorted or a sorted T cell fraction (not recorded which). This sequence originates from a male donor with ankylosing spondylitis or in good health (not recorded which).

The CDR3 DNA reads TGTGCCAGCAGGGGACAGGACTATGGCTACACCTTC. Translated, it gives CASRGQDYGYTF. The chain recombines TRBV27 with TRBJ1-2; 8 bases line up with TRBD1. Germline V gene lookup returns CDR1 MNHEY and CDR2 SMNVEV (reference sequence). CDR3 size: 12 residues. After removal of 6 bases from V and 3 bases from J, the junction contained 0 bases not matched to a gene.